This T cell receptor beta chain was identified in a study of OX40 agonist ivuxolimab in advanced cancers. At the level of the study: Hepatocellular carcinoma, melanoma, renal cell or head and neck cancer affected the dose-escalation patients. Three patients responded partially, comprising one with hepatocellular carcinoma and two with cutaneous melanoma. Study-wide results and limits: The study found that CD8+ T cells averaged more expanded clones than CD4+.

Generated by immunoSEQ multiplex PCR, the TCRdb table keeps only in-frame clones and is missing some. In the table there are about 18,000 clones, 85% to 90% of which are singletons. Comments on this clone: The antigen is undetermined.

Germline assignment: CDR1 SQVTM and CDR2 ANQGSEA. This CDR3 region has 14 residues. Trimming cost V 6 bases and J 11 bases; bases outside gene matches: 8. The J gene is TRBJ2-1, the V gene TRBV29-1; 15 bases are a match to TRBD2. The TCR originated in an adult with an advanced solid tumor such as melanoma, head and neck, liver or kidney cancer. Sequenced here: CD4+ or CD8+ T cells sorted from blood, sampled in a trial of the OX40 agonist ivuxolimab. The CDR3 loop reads CSVQFGLAGGQQFF. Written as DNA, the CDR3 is TGCAGCGTCCAATTTGGACTAGCGGGGGGGCAGCAGTTCTTC.